A single sample is the source of the 6 T cell receptor beta chains below, sequenced in a study of tumor and adjacent non-tumor tissue in lung cancer. RNA was extracted from bulk tissue without any cell sorting. TCRbeta libraries were built with three rounds of nested PCR, modified from ARM-PCR. TCRdb reprocessed the multiplex PCR reads with MiXCR, giving one entry per CDR3 protein. The repertoire has some 90,000 distinct CDR3 sequences, more than 60% of them found once; the top ten carry roughly 15%. The specimen was lung tumor tissue. Source of these receptors: a man aged 65-85 years with non-small cell lung cancer.

By sample share, this clonotype is large (0.1 to 1%). V and J are TRBV11-2 and TRBJ1-1; no reliable D call. The CDR3 has 14 amino acids. Germline values: CDR1 SGHAT, CDR2 FQNNGV. Trimming shortened V by 0 bases and J by 8 bases, and 13 bases separated the two germline ends. The CDR3: CASSLDLGSKEAFF. Written as DNA, the CDR3 is TGTGCCAGCAGCTTAGATCTGGGCTCTAAAGAAGCTTTCTTT.

This sequence joins TRBV6-2 or TRBV6-3 and TRBJ2-5, with D perhaps TRBD1 (6 bases). This CDR3 spans 12 amino acids. Germline V gene data show CDR1 as MNHEY and CDR2 as SVGEGT. The ends were cut back, 6 bases at V and 14 bases at J, with 19 bases in the middle. The CDR3 loop reads CASSTDSKTYYF. In DNA, the CDR3 is TGTGCCAGCAGCACGGACAGTAAGACCTATTACTTC.

As to this clonotype: A single base separates this from a much larger clone, so it may be a read error. Because it lacks the conserved phenylalanine or tryptophan at the end, this CDR3 is likely a read error. V usage is TRBV20-1 and J usage is TRBJ2-7, with D unclear. Germline CDR1 is DFQATT and CDR2 is SNEGSKA (reference sequence). The CDR3 length is 13 residues. V was clipped by 1 base and J by 2 bases, with 9 bases between them. CDR3 protein: CSARARSTYEQYL. For the CDR3, the DNA is TGCAGTGCTAGAGCGAGGAGTACCTACGAGCAGTACCTC.

A few counts support this clonotype. The genes are TRBV6-1 and TRBJ2-1, with 9 bases fitting TRBD1. Germline CDR1 MNHNS, CDR2 SASEGT. The length of the CDR3 is 11 residues. CDR3 sequence reads: CTYRGLYEQFF. The CDR3 coding sequence is TGTACCTACAGGGGGCTTTATGAGCAGTTCTTC.

V usage is TRBV12-3 or TRBV12-4 and J usage is TRBJ2-1; D might be TRBD2 (5 bases). The CDR3 spans 15 residues. V was clipped by 3 bases and J by 13 bases, with 22 bases between them. The CDR3 protein is CASSFERRVYKEQFF. The CDR3 DNA reads as TGTGCCAGCAGTTTCGAGCGGCGCGTCTACAAAGAACAGTTCTTC.

This sequence joins TRBV6-2 or TRBV6-3 and TRBJ2-1; D gene ambiguous. There are 14 residues in the CDR3. Germline V gives CDR1 MNHEY, CDR2 SVGEGT. In nucleotides, the CDR3 is TGTGACACCAAAGACCCCGGTGGCTACAATGAGCAGTTCTTC. Encoded protein: CDTKDPGGYNEQFF.